This section outlines one T cell receptor beta chain sequence together with its context. Its antigen remains unknown. The data are from a study of graft-versus-host responses after intestinal transplantation. The wider study: Multivisceral, liver-intestinal, or isolated intestinal transplants were received by the recipients. The study, taken as a whole, reports: GvH clones occurred in recipient marrow; some first appeared in ileum or blood.

Profiling relied on immunoSEQ multiplex PCR, and the TCRdb table lists in-frame clones only, not all of them. Of almost 55,000 clones in the sample, less than 95% were seen once. The CDR3 contains 15 residues. V lost 0 bases to trimming and J lost 4 bases, with 12 bases between them. The germline V gene has CDR1 PRHDT and CDR2 FYEKMQ (reference sequence). The clonotype was recovered from a human patient who received an intestinal transplant, so some T cells may come from the graft donor. Specimen: PBMCs, collected roughly 660 days after intestinal transplant. V usage is TRBV13 and J usage is TRBJ1-1; D gene ambiguous. CDR3 loop: CASSLGGTVFTEAFF. The CDR3 DNA sequence: TGTGCCAGCAGCTTAGGGGGTACCGTCTTCACTGAAGCTTTCTTT.